This T cell receptor (beta chain) was sequenced for a study of vaccination and CD4 T cells after COVID-19. Sequence data for DNA of cultured CD4+ T cells were generated by the Oncomine TCR Beta short-read assay. TCRdb re-derived calls from the PCR reads in MiXCR, one entry per CDR3 protein. This sample has tens of thousands of distinct CDR3 sequences, with around a third found just once. Specified time point: late sampling 161 to 241 days after vaccination in a few convalescent patients. Treatment: roughly ten-day PBMC culture with coronavirus spike peptide pools or control peptides (ViraFEST assay). The CDR3 length is 14 residues. The germline V gene encodes CDR1 MNHNS and CDR2 SASEGT. The V gene end was trimmed by 5 bases and the J gene end by 9 bases; junction bases not matched to a gene: 13. Comment on this clonotype: The antigen is undetermined.

This chain connects TRBV6-1 to TRBJ2-7; 7 bases fit TRBD1. The origin of this receptor is a human donor who had recovered from COVID-19. Specimen: CD4+ T cells from blood, cultured in vitro, collected about 7 months after SARS-CoV-2 vaccination. The chain's CDR3 is CASSPGQAASAQYF. The DNA of the CDR3 is TGTGCCAGCAGTCCAGGACAGGCCGCCTCTGCGCAGTACTTC.